The text below deals with one T cell receptor (beta chain). Its antigen is still unknown. Sequencing used immunoSEQ multiplex PCR; TCRdb keeps in-frame clones, though not all of them. The top ten clones hold approximately 2% of a sample with 140,000 to 150,000 clones, roughly 91% of them seen once. This record belongs to a study of T cell responses to AZD1222 COVID-19 vaccine. Broader study findings: Targeting of unmutated variant regions was reportedly seen in nearly half of spike-specific TCRs.

This CDR3 spans 15 amino acids. The V gene lost 0 bases and the J gene lost 6 bases, with 15 bases spanning the gap. Germline-derived CDR1 and CDR2 are SGHRS and YFSETQ. The TCR comes from an adult in good health. The chain couples TRBV5-1 to TRBJ1-2; perhaps TRBD1 as D (5 bases). The sequences come from peripheral blood, collected on day 0 of AZD1222 vaccination. Here the CDR3 reads CASSLDGRASNGYTF. The CDR3 DNA sequence: TGCGCCAGCAGCTTGGATGGCAGGGCTTCAAATGGCTACACCTTC.